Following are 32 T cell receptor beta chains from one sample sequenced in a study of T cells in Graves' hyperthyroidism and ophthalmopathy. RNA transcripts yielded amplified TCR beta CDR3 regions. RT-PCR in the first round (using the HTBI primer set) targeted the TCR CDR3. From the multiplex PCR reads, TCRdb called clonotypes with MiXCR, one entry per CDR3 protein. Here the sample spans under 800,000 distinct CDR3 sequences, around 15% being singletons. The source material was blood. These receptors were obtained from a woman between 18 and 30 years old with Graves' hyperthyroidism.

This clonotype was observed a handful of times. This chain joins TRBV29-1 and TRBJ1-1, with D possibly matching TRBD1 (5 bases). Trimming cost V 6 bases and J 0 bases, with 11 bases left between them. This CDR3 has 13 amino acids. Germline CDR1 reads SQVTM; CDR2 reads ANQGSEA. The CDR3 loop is CSVRGVVNTEAFF. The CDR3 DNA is TGCAGCGTGCGGGGCGTTGTGAACACTGAAGCTTTCTTT.

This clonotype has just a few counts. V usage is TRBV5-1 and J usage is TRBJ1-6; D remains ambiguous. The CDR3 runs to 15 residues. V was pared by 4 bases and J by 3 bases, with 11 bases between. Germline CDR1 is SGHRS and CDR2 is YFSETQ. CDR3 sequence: CASSLSGVYNSPLHF. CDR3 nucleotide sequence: TGCGCCAGCAGCCTTTCGGGCGTCTATAATTCACCCCTCCACTTT.

CDR3 in DNA: TGTGCCAGCAGCCCCTTAGCGGGAGAGAACATTCAGTACTTC. This sequence encodes CASSPLAGENIQYF. This sequence joins TRBV7-2 and TRBJ2-4, with TRBD2 matching 9 bases. Trimming at V came to 5 bases and at J to 7 bases, leaving 6 bases not matched to a gene. There are 14 residues in the CDR3. Germline-derived CDR1 and CDR2 are SGHTA and FQGNSA.

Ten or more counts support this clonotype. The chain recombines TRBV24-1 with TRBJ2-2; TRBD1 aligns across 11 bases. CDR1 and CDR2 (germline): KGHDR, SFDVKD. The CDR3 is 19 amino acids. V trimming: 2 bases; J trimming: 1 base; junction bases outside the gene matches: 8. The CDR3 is CATSDWGDRGVLNTGELFF. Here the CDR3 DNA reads TGTGCCACCAGTGATTGGGGGGACAGGGGGGTCCTGAACACCGGGGAGCTGTTTTTT.

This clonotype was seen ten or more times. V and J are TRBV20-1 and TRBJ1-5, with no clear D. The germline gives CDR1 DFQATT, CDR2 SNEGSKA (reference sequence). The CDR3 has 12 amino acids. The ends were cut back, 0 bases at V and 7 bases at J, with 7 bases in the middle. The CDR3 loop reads CSARDYGQPQHF. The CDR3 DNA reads TGCAGTGCTAGAGATTACGGACAGCCCCAGCATTTT.

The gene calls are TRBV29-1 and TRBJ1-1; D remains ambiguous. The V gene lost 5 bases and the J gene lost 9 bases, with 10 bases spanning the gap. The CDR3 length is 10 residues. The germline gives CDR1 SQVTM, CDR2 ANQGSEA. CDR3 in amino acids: CSVLSRKAFF. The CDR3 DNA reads TGCAGCGTTTTGTCTCGGAAAGCTTTCTTT.

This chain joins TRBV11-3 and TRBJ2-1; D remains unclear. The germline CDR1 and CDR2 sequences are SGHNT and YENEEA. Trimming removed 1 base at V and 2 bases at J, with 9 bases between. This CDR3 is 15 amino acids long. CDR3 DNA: TGTGCCAGCAGCTTAGGTTTTGGGACCTACAATGAGCAGTTCTTC. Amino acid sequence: CASSLGFGTYNEQFF.

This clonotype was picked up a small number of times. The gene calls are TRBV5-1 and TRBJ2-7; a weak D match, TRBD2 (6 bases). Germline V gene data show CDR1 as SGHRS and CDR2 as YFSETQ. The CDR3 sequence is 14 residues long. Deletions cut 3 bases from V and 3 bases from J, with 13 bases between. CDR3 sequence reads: CASSSGLGGYEQYF. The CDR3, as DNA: TGCGCCAGCAGCTCGGGACTGGGGGGCTACGAGCAGTACTTC.

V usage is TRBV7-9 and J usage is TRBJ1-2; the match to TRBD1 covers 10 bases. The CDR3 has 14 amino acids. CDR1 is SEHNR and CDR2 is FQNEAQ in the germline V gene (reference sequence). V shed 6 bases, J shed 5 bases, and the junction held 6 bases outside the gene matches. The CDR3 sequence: CASSRSGQGYGYTF. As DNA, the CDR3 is TGTGCCAGCAGTCGCTCGGGACAGGGGTATGGCTACACCTTC.

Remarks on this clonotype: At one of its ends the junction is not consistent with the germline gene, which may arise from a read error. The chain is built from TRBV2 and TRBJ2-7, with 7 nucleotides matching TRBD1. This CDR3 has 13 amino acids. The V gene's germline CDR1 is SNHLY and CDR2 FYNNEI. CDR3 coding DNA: TGTGCCGGCAGTCCAGACAGGGCCTACGAGCAGTACTTC. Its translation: CAGSPDRAYEQYF.

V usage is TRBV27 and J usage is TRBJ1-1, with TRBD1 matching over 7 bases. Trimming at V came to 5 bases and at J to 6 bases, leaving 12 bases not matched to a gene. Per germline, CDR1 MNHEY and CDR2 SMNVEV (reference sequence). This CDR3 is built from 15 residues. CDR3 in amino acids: CASSPYPGGMSEAFF. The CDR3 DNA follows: TGTGCCAGCAGTCCCTATCCAGGGGGTATGTCTGAAGCTTTCTTT.

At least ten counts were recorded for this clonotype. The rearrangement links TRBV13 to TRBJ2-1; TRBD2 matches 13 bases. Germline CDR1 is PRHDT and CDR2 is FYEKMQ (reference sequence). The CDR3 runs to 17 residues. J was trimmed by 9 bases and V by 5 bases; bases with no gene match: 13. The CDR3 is CASSPSTTSGRGGEQFF. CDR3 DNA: TGTGCCAGCAGCCCATCGACAACTAGCGGGAGGGGGGGTGAGCAGTTCTTC.

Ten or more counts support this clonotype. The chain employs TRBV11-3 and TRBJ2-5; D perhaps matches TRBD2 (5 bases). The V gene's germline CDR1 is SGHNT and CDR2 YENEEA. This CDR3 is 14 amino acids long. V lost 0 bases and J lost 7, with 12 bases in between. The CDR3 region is CASSLDFASGTQYF. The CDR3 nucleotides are TGTGCCAGCAGCTTAGATTTTGCAAGCGGGACCCAGTACTTC.

The CDR3 DNA reads TGTGCCAGTAGCATGACAGGGAGGAACACTGAAGCTTTCTTT. This encodes CASSMTGRNTEAFF. The V gene is TRBV19, the J gene TRBJ1-1; 7 bases fit TRBD1. The CDR3 has 14 residues. Germline loops: CDR1 LNHDA, CDR2 SQIVND (reference sequence). Trimming took 6 bases from V and 1 from J; bases not matched to a gene: 5.

CDR3 region: CASSMVGRDTQYF. CDR3 nucleotides: TGTGCCAGTAGTATGGTGGGACGCGATACGCAGTATTTT. The chain is built from TRBV19 and TRBJ2-3; D may correspond to TRBD1 or TRBD2 (5 bases each). This CDR3 is built from 13 residues. The V gene lost 3 bases and the J gene lost 6 bases, with 10 bases spanning the gap. Germline CDR1 LNHDA, CDR2 SQIVND (reference sequence).

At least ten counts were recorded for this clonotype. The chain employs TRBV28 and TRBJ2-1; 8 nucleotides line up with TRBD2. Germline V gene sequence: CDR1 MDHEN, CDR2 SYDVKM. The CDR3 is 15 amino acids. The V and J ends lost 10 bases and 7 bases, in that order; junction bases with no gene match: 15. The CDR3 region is CATQGMSGSKNEQFF. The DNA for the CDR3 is TGTGCCACCCAGGGGATGAGCGGGAGTAAAAATGAGCAGTTCTTC. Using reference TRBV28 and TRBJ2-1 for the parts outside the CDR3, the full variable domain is DVKVTQSSRYLVKRTGEKVFLECVQDMDHENMFWYRQDPGLGLRLIYFSYDVKMKEKGDIPEGYSVSREKKERFSLILESASTNQTSMYLCATQGMSGSKNEQFFGPGTRLTVL.

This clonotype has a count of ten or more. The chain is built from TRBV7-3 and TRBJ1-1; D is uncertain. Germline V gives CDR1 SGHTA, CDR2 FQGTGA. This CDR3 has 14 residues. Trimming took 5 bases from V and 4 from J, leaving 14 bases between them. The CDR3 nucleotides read TGTGCCAGCAGCCCAAGTGTGGAGAGCACTGAAGCTTTCTTT. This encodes CASSPSVESTEAFF. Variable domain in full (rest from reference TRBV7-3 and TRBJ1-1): GAGVSQTPSNKVTEKGKYVELRCDPISGHTALYWYRQSLGQGPEFLIYFQGTGAADDSGLPNDRFFAVRPEGSVSTLKIQRTERGDSAVYLCASSPSVESTEAFFGQGTRLTVV.

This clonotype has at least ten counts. CDR3 DNA: TGTGCCACGACCAGGGGGGACGGAAACTACGAGCAGTACTTC. Translation: CATTRGDGNYEQYF. The chain carries TRBV6-1 and TRBJ2-7, with D perhaps TRBD1 (7 bases). V was clipped by 10 bases and J by 3 bases, with 19 bases between them. The CDR3 extends over 14 amino acids. Germline V gene sequence: CDR1 MNHNS, CDR2 SASEGT.

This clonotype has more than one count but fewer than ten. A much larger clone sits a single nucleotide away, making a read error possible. In DNA form, the CDR3 reads TGTGCCAGCAGTTCCCTAGACAGTCTATCTTACGGGCAGTACTTC. It encodes CASSSLDSLSYGQYF. The chain employs TRBV28 and TRBJ2-7, with a tentative D call TRBD1 (5 bases). The germline V gene has CDR1 MDHEN and CDR2 SYDVKM. This CDR3 spans 15 amino acids.

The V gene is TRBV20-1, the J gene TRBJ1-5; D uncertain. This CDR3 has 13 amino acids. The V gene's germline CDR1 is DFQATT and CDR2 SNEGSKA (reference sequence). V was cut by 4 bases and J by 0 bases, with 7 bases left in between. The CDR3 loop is CSAKRDSNQPQHF. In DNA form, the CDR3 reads TGCAGTGCTAAAAGGGATAGCAATCAGCCCCAGCATTTT.

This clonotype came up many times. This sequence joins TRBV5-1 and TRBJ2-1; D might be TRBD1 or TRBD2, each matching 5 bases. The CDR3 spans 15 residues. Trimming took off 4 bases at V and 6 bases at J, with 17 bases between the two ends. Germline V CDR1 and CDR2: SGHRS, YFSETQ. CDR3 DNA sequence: TGCGCCAGCAGCAGGGGTAGAGACAGCGGCAATGAGCAGTTCTTC. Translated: CASSRGRDSGNEQFF.

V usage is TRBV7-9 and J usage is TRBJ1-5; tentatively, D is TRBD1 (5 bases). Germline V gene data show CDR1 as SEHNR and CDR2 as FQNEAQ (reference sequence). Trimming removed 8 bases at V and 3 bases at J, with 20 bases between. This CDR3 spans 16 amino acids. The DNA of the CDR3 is TGTGCCAGCTCCGGGACCCCCTTCGGGGTCAATCAGCCCCAGCATTTT. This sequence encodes CASSGTPFGVNQPQHF. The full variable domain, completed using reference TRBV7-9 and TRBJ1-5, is DTGVSQNPRHKITKRGQNVTFRCDPISEHNRLYWYRQTLGQGPEFLTYFQNEAQLEKSRLLSDRFSAERPKGSFSTLEIQRTEQGDSAMYLCASSGTPFGVNQPQHFGDGTRLSIL.

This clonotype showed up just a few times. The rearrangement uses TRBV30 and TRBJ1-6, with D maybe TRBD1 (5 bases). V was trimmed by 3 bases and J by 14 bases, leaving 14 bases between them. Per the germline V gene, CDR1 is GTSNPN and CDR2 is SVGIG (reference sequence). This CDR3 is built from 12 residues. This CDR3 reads CAWRSTAGALHF. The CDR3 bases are TGTGCCTGGAGGTCGACAGCCGGGGCCCTCCACTTT.

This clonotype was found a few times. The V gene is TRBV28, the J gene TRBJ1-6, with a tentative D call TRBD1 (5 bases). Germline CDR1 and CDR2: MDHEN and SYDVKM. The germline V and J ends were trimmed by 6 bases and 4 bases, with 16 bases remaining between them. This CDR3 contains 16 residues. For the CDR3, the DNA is TGTGCCAGCAGAGCACCAGGGAGTGGGTATAATTCACCCCTCCACTTT. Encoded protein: CASRAPGSGYNSPLHF.

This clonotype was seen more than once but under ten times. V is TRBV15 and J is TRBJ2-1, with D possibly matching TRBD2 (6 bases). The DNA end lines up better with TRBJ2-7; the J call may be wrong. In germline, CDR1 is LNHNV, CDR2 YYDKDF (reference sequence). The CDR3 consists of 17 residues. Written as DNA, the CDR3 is TGTGCCACCAGCAGAGATCGGGAGTCAACCCTCTACAATGAGCAGTACTTC. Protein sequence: CATSRDRESTLYNEQYF.

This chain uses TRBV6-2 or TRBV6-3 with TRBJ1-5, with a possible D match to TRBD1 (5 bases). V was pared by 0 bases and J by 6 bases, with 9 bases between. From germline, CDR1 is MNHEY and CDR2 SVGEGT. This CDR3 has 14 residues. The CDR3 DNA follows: TGTGCCAGCAGTTACTCTGGGGCGTTTCAGCCCCAGCATTTT. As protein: CASSYSGAFQPQHF.

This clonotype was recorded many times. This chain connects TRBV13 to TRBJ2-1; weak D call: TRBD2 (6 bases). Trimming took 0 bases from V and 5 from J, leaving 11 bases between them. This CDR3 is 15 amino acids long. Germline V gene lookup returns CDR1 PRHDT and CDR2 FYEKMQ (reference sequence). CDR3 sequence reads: CASSLGLSGDNEQFF. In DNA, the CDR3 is TGTGCCAGCAGCTTAGGCCTTAGCGGAGACAATGAGCAGTTCTTC.

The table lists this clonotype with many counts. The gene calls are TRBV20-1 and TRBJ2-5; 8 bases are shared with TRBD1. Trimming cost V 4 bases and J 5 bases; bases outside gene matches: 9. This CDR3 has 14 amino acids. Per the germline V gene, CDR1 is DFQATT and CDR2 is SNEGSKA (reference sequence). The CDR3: CSATQGARIETQYF. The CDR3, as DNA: TGCAGTGCTACTCAGGGGGCGCGAATTGAGACCCAGTACTTC.

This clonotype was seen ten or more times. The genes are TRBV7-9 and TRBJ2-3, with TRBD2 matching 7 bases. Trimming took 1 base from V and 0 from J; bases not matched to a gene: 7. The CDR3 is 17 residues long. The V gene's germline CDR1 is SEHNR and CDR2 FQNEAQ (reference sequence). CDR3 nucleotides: TGTGCCAGCAGCTTAGGGGCTTGGCGGGAGAGCACAGATACGCAGTATTTT. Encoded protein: CASSLGAWRESTDTQYF.

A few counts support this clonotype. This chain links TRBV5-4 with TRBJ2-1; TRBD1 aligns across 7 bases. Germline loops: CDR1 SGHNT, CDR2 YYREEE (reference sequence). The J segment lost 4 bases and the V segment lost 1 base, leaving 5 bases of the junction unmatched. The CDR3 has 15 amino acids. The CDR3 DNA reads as TGTGCCAGCAGCTTGAGAGGGGGCCTTTACAATGAGCAGTTCTTC. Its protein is CASSLRGGLYNEQFF.

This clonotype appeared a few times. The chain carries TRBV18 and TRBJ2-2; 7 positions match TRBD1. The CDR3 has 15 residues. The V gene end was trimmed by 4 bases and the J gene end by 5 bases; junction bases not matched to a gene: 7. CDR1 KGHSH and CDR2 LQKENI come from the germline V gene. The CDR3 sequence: CASSRSGGVTGELFF. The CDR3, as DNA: TGTGCCAGCTCACGCTCAGGGGGAGTGACCGGGGAGCTGTTTTTT.

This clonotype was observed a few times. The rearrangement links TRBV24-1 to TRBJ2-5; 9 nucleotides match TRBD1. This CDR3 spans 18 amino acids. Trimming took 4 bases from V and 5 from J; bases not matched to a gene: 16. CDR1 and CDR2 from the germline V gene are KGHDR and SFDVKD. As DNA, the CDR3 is TGTGCCACCAGTGAACCCAATACGGGACAGGGTGGAAGGGAGACCCAGTACTTC. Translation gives CATSEPNTGQGGRETQYF.